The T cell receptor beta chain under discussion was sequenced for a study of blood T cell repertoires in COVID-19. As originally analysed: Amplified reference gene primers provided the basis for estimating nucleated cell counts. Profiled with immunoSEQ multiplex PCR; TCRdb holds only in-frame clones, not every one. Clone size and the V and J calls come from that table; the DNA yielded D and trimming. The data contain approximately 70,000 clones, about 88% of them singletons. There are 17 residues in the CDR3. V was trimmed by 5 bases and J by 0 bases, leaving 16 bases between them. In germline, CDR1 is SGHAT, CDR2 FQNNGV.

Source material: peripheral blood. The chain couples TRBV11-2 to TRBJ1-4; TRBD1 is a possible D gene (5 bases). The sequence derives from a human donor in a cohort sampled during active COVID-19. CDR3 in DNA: TGTGCCAGCAGCCGCGGAGGGGCCGCAACAACTAATGAAAAACTGTTTTTT. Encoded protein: CASSRGGAATTNEKLFF.